This T cell receptor (beta chain) was identified during a study of T cell repertoires in cytomegalovirus infection. For the study at large: Public TCR beta signatures marked donors with CMV infection and the matching HLA. The study's findings and limits: There were carriers of CMV plus the relevant HLA, and cumulative public TCR beta family frequency identified them. CMV-specific HLA-C-restricted TCR beta clonotypes dominated the ex vivo response.

This clonotype has just a few counts. The antigen remains unidentified. TCRdb called the reads again in MiXCR, with one record for every CDR3 protein. The data show some 180,000 distinct CDR3 sequences, about a sixth seen once. The CDR3 spans 14 residues. Trimming took 3 bases from V and 1 from J, leaving 9 bases between them. Input material: CD8+ T cells from PBMCs. The receptor was derived from a human donor in good health (CMV status not recorded). Some clones in this sample may be carry-over from other donors' samples. This chain joins TRBV12-3 or TRBV12-4 and TRBJ2-5; a possible D gene is TRBD1 (6 bases). CDR3 sequence reads: CASSLAGAQETQYF. CDR3 coding DNA: TGTGCCAGCAGTTTGGCAGGGGCCCAAGAGACCCAGTACTTC.